This paragraph reports one T cell receptor beta chain. Its cognate antigen is unknown. This sample was taken from a study of blood T cells in healthy people across ages. V shed 3 bases and J 1 base; nucleotides not matched to a gene: 9. This CDR3 has 16 residues. Germline V lookup: CDR1 SGHKS, CDR2 YYEKEE (reference sequence). Study-wide results and caveats: Not knowing donor CMV status may have confounded expanded clonotype changes.

Then a second PCR, running about 6 to 12 cycles, was carried out with a sample-barcoded 5' primer and a J-beta primer mix. The yield of each sample was at least 2.5 million CDR3-containing paired-end reads. TCRdb re-called the 5' RACE reads with MiXCR, one entry per CDR3 protein. The sample has about 690,000 distinct CDR3 sequences, over 40% seen once. The specimen was blood. This chain connects TRBV5-5 to TRBJ1-1; 7 bases fit TRBD1. The clonotype originates from an elderly man in good health. CDR3 amino acids: CASSWGNRGGNTEAFF. The CDR3 DNA is TGTGCCAGCAGCTGGGGTAACAGGGGAGGGAACACTGAAGCTTTCTTT.